The clone carrying this TCR beta chain was seen many times. Its antigen is unidentified. The data stem from a study of response to subunit inactivated influenza vaccine. This CDR3 is built from 15 residues. The V gene lost 0 bases and the J gene lost 5 bases, with 14 bases spanning the gap. From germline, CDR1 is SQVTM and CDR2 ANQGSEA. Findings and limits, study-wide: There was a suggestion from the authors that each seasonal influenza vaccination recruits few new T cells.

TCRdb re-called the RT-PCR reads through MiXCR, storing one row per CDR3 protein. The repertoire holds hundreds of thousands of distinct CDR3 sequences, less than 15% seen once, with about 7.4% in the top ten. The input for sequencing was PBMCs from blood, taken 14 to 15 days before vaccination. This TCR was recovered from a man in his forties or fifties who received an inactivated influenza vaccine. V gene TRBV29-1 combines with J gene TRBJ2-1; D remains unclear. The CDR3 spells CSVEDRWAADNEQFF. CDR3 DNA sequence: TGCAGCGTTGAAGATCGGTGGGCGGCAGACAATGAGCAGTTCTTC.